What follows are 5 T cell receptor beta chains derived from one specimen sequenced in a study of CD8 T cells in ankylosing spondylitis. TCRdb passed the 5' RACE reads through MiXCR, listing each CDR3 protein once. Of some 120,000 distinct CDR3 sequences in the sample, over 6% are singletons; the top ten hold 9.5% to 15%. What was sequenced was blood, either unsorted or a sorted T cell fraction (not recorded which). The receptor set was obtained from a male donor with ankylosing spondylitis or in good health (not recorded which).

Many counts were recorded for this clonotype. The chain recombines TRBV20-1 with TRBJ2-5; 14 bases align to TRBD2. The CDR3 runs 15 residues. Germline V lookup: CDR1 DFQATT, CDR2 SNEGSKA (reference sequence). V was clipped by 6 bases and J by 5 bases; unmatched bases: 8. The CDR3 is CSARTSGRLGETQYF. The CDR3, as DNA: TGCAGTGCCAGGACTAGCGGGAGGCTCGGGGAGACCCAGTACTTC.

Many counts were recorded for this clonotype. The chain employs TRBV7-9 and TRBJ2-1; tentatively, D is TRBD1 or TRBD2 (6 bases each). V was shortened by 5 bases and J by 10 bases, with 9 bases between the two germline ends. Germline CDR1 reads SEHNR; CDR2 reads FQNEAQ (reference sequence). The CDR3 covers 11 residues. CDR3 residues: CASSRGTEQFF. CDR3 coding DNA: TGTGCCAGCAGCCGGGGGACAGAGCAGTTCTTC.

This clonotype was observed a few times. The rearrangement links TRBV12-3 or TRBV12-4 to TRBJ2-6, with 12 bases that match TRBD1. This CDR3 spans 17 amino acids. V lost 7 bases, J lost 11 bases, and 15 bases stayed unmatched. CDR3 protein: CASIPLPGQGALDVLTF. CDR3 in DNA: TGTGCCAGCATCCCCTTGCCGGGACAGGGGGCACTGGACGTCCTGACTTTC.

For this clonotype: Given a much more abundant clone one base away, this may be a read error. J is TRBJ2-1 and V is TRBV27, with TRBD2 identical over 7 bases. The CDR3 is made up of 13 amino acids. V lost 3 bases, J lost 7 bases, and 3 bases stayed unmatched. Germline loops: CDR1 MNHEY, CDR2 SMNVEV (reference sequence). CDR3 residues: CASSLRGRNEQFF. The CDR3 DNA reads as TGTGCCAGCAGTTTGCGGGGGAGGAATGAGCAGTTCTTC.

This clonotype was observed a handful of times. The CDR3 loop is CASSAEAGGKLFF. The DNA for the CDR3 is TGTGCCAGCAGCGCCGAGGCAGGGGGCAAACTGTTTTTT. The chain couples TRBV9 to TRBJ1-4, with 8 bases matching TRBD1. CDR1 is SGDLS, CDR2 YYNGEE, per germline. V was pared by 3 bases and J by 11 bases, with 6 bases of the junction left unmatched. The CDR3 has 13 amino acids.